These 17 T cell receptor beta chains came from one sample sequenced in a study of shared clonotypes between healthy human individuals. TCRdb keeps only in-frame clones here, not all; method: immunoSEQ multiplex PCR. The data show about 2 million clones, 95% seen once. Sequencing was done on a sample of naive CD4+ T cells sorted from blood. Subset in this sample: CD45RA+ positively selected. The receptor set was obtained from a man aged 18 to 30 in good health.

The chain uses TRBV5-8 and TRBJ1-2; 8 nucleotides match TRBD1. The V gene's germline CDR1 is SGHTS and CDR2 YDEGEE. This CDR3 is built from 14 residues. Trimming removed 4 bases from V and 3 bases from J; junction bases left unmatched: 5. The CDR3 loop reads CASSPGQGYYGYTF. The CDR3 DNA sequence: TGTGCCAGCAGCCCAGGACAGGGTTACTATGGCTACACCTTC.

The chain is built from TRBV30 and TRBJ1-4; D possibly corresponds to TRBD1 (5 bases). The V gene lost 0 bases and the J gene lost 12 bases, with 8 bases spanning the gap. Germline V gene lookup returns CDR1 GTSNPN and CDR2 SVGIG (reference sequence). CDR3 length equals 11 residues. CDR3 sequence (DNA): TGTGCCTGGAGTGTACGGGGGGAACTGTTTTTT. Amino acids: CAWSVRGELFF.

This chain joins TRBV28 and TRBJ1-1; D is possibly TRBD1 (6 bases). The ends were cut back, 3 bases at V and 2 bases at J, with 13 bases in the middle. Germline V lookup: CDR1 MDHEN, CDR2 SYDVKM. CDR3 length: 15 amino acids. In DNA form, the CDR3 reads TGTGCCAGCAGTTTGAAGGGGGGGTACAACACTGAAGCTTTCTTT. The encoded protein is CASSLKGGYNTEAFF.

The chain has TRBV6-9 and TRBJ2-2; no clear D. The germline CDR1 and CDR2 sequences are MNHGY and SVAAGI. The CDR3 totals 11 residues. Trimming took 3 bases from V and 11 from J, leaving 7 bases between them. The chain's CDR3 is CASSYPTELFF. DNA of the CDR3: TGTGCCAGCAGTTACCCTACCGAGCTGTTTTTT.

For this clone: At the DNA level, this CDR3 is encoded by other sequences in the same sample as well. V usage is TRBV27 and J usage is TRBJ1-1, with D possibly matching TRBD1 (5 bases). Germline CDR1 is MNHEY and CDR2 is SMNVEV (reference sequence). This CDR3 spans 14 amino acids. Trimming removed 5 bases from V and 1 base from J, with 11 bases in between. The CDR3 sequence is CASSLGTGNTEAFF. In nucleotides, the CDR3 is TGTGCCAGCAGTCTAGGGACGGGGAACACTGAAGCTTTCTTT.

The chain links TRBV7-9 to TRBJ2-5; 13 bases are a match to TRBD2. The CDR3 runs 16 residues. Germline CDR1 SEHNR, CDR2 FQNEAQ (reference sequence). Trimming took 3 bases from V and 5 from J; bases not matched to a gene: 6. CDR3 sequence (DNA): TGTGCCAGCAGCTTCACCGGGACTAGCGGGGAGGAGACCCAGTACTTC. Its protein is CASSFTGTSGEETQYF. The whole variable domain, filled in from reference TRBV7-9 and TRBJ2-5, reads DTGVSQNPRHKITKRGQNVTFRCDPISEHNRLYWYRQTLGQGPEFLTYFQNEAQLEKSRLLSDRFSAERPKGSFSTLEIQRTEQGDSAMYLCASSFTGTSGEETQYFGPGTRLLVL.

The chain employs TRBV6-5 and TRBJ2-7; 7 nucleotides line up with TRBD1. This CDR3 has 14 amino acids. The J segment lost 4 bases and the V segment lost 7 bases, leaving 10 bases of the junction unmatched. Germline lookup yields CDR1 MNHEY and CDR2 SVGAGI. The DNA of the CDR3 is TGTGCCAGCACCGACGGACAGGCTGGATACGAGCAGTACTTC. As protein: CASTDGQAGYEQYF.

This clone was detected a few times. The chain has TRBV10-1 and TRBJ2-4; the D gene could be TRBD1 or TRBD2 (5 bases each). V shed 4 bases and J shed 10 bases, with 14 bases lying between them. In germline, CDR1 is WNHNN, CDR2 SYGVQD (reference sequence). This CDR3 is built from 13 residues. The DNA of the CDR3 is TGCGCCAGCAGTGGGGACGGACTGGGGATTCAGTACTTC. It specifies CASSGDGLGIQYF.

This clone appeared a few times. The same CDR3 is also encoded by other DNA sequences in this sample. V and J are TRBV10-3 and TRBJ1-6, with TRBD1 matching over 7 bases. Trimming cost V 2 bases and J 5 bases; bases outside gene matches: 0. CDR3 size: 14 residues. Germline assignment: CDR1 ENHRY and CDR2 SYGVKD. The CDR3, as DNA: TGTGCCATCAGTGAGGACAGGGATAATTCACCCCTCCACTTT. It yields the protein CAISEDRDNSPLHF.

This chain joins TRBV30 and TRBJ2-7, with TRBD1 matching over 8 bases. Germline V gene lookup returns CDR1 GTSNPN and CDR2 SVGIG (reference sequence). CDR3 length: 14 amino acids. V trimming: 3 bases; J trimming: 2 bases; junction bases outside the gene matches: 6. For the CDR3, the DNA is TGTGCCTGGAGAATGACAGGGGATACCTACGAGCAGTACTTC. This codes for CAWRMTGDTYEQYF.

The rearrangement links TRBV27 to TRBJ2-2; D possibly corresponds to TRBD2 (6 bases). Germline V lookup: CDR1 MNHEY, CDR2 SMNVEV (reference sequence). Trimming shortened V by 0 bases and J by 6 bases, and 11 bases separated the two germline ends. The CDR3 has 15 residues. CDR3 DNA sequence: TGTGCCAGCAGTTTATCTTCCTGGGGGGCCGGGGAGCTGTTTTTT. Encoded protein: CASSLSSWGAGELFF.

The rearrangement joins TRBV9 to TRBJ1-2; D is unresolved. This CDR3 comprises 16 residues. CDR1 is SGDLS and CDR2 is YYNGEE in the germline V gene. Trimming took 3 bases from V and 1 from J, leaving 16 bases between them. CDR3 in DNA: TGTGCCAGCAGCGGCCAACCAGCGACGGTTAACTATGGCTACACCTTC. Amino acid sequence: CASSGQPATVNYGYTF.

As to this clone: A much larger clone sits a single nucleotide away, making a read error possible. As DNA, the CDR3 is TGTGCCAGCAGTGACGACAGGTACCAAGAGACCCAGTACTTC. This translates into CASSDDRYQETQYF. V usage is TRBV2 and J usage is TRBJ2-5, with a weak D call TRBD1 (6 bases). This CDR3 has 14 amino acids. Germline CDR1 and CDR2: SNHLY and FYNNEI. V was trimmed by 3 bases and J by 0 bases, leaving 8 bases between them.

The chain couples TRBV5-1 to TRBJ1-4; D possibly corresponds to TRBD1 (5 bases). V dropped 0 bases and J dropped 8 bases, with 11 bases sitting between them. The CDR3 contains 14 residues. CDR1 and CDR2 from the germline V gene are SGHRS and YFSETQ. The chain's CDR3 is CASSLGREGEKLFF. The CDR3, as DNA: TGCGCCAGCAGCTTGGGCAGGGAGGGAGAAAAACTGTTTTTT.

The chain links TRBV6-1 to TRBJ2-7; tentative D call: TRBD1 (5 bases). The germline V gene has CDR1 MNHNS and CDR2 SASEGT. V dropped 7 bases and J dropped 3 bases, with 13 bases sitting between them. The CDR3 totals 13 residues. The CDR3 coding sequence is TGTGCCAGCATTCGAACAGGCGGCTACGAGCAGTACTTC. Encoded protein: CASIRTGGYEQYF.

As to this clone: A read error may produce the germline difference seen at one junction end. Different DNA sequences within this sample yield the same CDR3. The V call is TRBV7-7, the J call TRBJ1-1; D unclear. The CDR3 runs to 13 residues. Germline CDR1 reads SSHAT; CDR2 reads FNYEAQ (reference sequence). CDR3 sequence reads: CASSFGLHTEAFF. The CDR3 DNA reads TGTGCTAGCAGCTTCGGGCTCCACACCGAAGCTTTCTTT.

The chain has TRBV7-2 and TRBJ1-5; weak D call: TRBD1 (5 bases). V was shortened by 4 bases and J by 2 bases, with 12 bases between the two germline ends. This CDR3 has 15 residues. The germline gives CDR1 SGHTA, CDR2 FQGNSA. CDR3 sequence reads: CASSWGGRGNQPQHF. In DNA form, the CDR3 reads TGTGCCAGCAGCTGGGGGGGACGCGGCAATCAGCCCCAGCATTTT.